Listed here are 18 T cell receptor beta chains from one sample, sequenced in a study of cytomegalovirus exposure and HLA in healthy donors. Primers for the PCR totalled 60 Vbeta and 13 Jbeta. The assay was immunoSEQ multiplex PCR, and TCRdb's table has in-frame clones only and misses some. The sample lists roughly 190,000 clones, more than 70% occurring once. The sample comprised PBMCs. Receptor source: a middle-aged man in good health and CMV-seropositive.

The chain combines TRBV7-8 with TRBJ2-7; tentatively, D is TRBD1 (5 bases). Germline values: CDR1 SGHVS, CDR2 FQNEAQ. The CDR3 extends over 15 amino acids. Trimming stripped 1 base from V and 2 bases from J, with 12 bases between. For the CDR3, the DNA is TGTGCCAGCAGCTTAGGGACAAGTACGACCTACGAGCAGTACTTC. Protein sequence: CASSLGTSTTYEQYF.

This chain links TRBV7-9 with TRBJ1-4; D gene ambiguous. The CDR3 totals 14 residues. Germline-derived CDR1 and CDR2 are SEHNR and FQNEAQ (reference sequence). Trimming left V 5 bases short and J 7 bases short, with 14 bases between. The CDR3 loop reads CASSLTPGVEKLFF. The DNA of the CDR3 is TGTGCCAGCAGCCTTACCCCGGGAGTTGAAAAACTGTTTTTT.

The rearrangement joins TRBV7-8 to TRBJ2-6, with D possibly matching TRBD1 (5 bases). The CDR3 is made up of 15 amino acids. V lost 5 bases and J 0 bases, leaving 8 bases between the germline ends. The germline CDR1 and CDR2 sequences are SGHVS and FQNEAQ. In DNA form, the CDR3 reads TGTGCCAGCAGCCGACAGATCTCTGGGGCCAACGTCCTGACTTTC. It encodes CASSRQISGANVLTF.

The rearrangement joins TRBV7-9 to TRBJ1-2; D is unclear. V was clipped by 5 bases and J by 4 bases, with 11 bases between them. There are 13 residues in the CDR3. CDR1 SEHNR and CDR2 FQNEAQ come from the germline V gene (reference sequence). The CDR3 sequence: CASSHEDGYGYTF. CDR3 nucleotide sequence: TGTGCCAGCAGCCACGAGGATGGCTATGGCTACACCTTC.

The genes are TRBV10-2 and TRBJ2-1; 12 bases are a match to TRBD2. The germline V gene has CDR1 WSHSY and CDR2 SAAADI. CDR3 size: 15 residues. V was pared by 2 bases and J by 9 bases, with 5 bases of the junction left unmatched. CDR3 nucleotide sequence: TGCGCCAGCAGTGAGCGGAGACTAGCGGGAGTTGAGCAGTTCTTC. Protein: CASSERRLAGVEQFF.

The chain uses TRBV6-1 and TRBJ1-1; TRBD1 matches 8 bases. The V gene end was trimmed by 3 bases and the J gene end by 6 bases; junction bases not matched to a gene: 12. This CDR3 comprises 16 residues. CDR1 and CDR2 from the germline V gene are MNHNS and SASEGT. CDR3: CASSDRTGLGKAEAFF. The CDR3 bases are TGTGCCAGCAGTGACCGGACAGGGTTGGGAAAGGCTGAAGCTTTCTTT.

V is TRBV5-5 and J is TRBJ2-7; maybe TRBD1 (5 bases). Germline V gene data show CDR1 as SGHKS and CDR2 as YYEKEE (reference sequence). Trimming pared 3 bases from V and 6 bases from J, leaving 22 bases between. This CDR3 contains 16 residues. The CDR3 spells CASSSTSGRVQGEQYF. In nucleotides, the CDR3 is TGTGCCAGCAGCTCCACCTCGGGCAGGGTGCAGGGCGAGCAGTACTTC.

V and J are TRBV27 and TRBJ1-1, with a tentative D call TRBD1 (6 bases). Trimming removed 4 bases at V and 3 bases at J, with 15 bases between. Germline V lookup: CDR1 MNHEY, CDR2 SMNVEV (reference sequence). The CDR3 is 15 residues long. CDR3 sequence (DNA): TGTGCCAGCAGTTCCCAGGGGTTGGGGGACACTGAAGCTTTCTTT. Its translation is CASSSQGLGDTEAFF.

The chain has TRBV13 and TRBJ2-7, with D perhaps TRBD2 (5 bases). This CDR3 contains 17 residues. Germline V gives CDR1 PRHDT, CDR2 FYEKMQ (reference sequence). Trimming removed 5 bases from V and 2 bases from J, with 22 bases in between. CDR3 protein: CASSPVGWRTATYEQYF. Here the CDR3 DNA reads TGTGCCAGCAGCCCGGTGGGGTGGCGGACTGCGACCTACGAGCAGTACTTC.

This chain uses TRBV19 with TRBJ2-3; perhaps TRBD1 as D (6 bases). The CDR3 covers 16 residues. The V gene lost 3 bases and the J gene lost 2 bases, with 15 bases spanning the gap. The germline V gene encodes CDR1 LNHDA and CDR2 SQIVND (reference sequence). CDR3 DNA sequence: TGTGCCAGTAGTATTCTAGCTGGGGGCGTCACAGATACGCAGTATTTT. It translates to CASSILAGGVTDTQYF. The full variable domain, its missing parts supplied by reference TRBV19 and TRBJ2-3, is DGGITQSPKYLFRKEGQNVTLSCEQNLNHDAMYWYRQDPGQGLRLIYYSQIVNDFQKGDIAEGYSVSREKKESFPLTVTSAQKNPTAFYLCASSILAGGVTDTQYFGPGTRLTVL.

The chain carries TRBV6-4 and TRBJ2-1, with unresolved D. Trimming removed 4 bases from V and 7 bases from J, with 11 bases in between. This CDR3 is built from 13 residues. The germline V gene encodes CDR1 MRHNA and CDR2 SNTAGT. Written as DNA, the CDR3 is TGTGCCAGCAGTGTAGTGCCTCTAAATGAGCAGTTCTTC. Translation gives CASSVVPLNEQFF.

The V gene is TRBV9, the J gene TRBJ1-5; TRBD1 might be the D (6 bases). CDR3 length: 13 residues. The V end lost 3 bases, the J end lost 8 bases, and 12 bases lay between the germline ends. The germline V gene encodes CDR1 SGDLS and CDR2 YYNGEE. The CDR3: CASSAQGGEPQHF. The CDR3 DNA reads TGTGCCAGCAGCGCACAGGGTGGCGAGCCCCAGCATTTT.

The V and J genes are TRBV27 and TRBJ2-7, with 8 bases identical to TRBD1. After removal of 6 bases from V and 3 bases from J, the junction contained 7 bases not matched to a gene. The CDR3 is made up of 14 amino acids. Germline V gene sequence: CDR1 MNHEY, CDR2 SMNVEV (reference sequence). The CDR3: CASSRGPALYEQYF. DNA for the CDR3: TGTGCCAGCAGCAGGGGGCCTGCGCTCTACGAGCAGTACTTC.

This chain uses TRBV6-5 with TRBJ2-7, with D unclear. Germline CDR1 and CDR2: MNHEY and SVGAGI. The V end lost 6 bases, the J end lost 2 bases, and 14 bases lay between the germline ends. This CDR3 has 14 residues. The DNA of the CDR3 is TGTGCCAGCAGCGCGAACTCTATCACCTACGAGCAGTACTTC. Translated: CASSANSITYEQYF.

This CDR3 reads CASSELSNQPQHF. The CDR3 DNA reads TGTGCCAGCAGTGAACTCAGCAATCAGCCCCAGCATTTT. The chain couples TRBV2 to TRBJ1-5; D unclear. CDR1 SNHLY and CDR2 FYNNEI come from the germline V gene. There are 13 residues in the CDR3. V was trimmed by 2 bases and J by 1 base, leaving 3 bases between them.

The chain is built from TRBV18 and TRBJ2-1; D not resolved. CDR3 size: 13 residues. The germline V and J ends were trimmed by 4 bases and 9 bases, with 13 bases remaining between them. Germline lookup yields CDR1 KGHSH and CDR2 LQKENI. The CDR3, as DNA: TGTGCCAGCTCACAGTCCAACGAGAGTGAGCAGTTCTTC. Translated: CASSQSNESEQFF.

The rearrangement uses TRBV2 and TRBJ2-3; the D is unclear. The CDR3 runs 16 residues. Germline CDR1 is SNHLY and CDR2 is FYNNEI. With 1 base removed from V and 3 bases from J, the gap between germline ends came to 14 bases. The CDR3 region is CASSEVRLAQTDTQYF. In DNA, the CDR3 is TGTGCCAGCAGTGAAGTTAGATTGGCACAGACAGATACGCAGTATTTT.

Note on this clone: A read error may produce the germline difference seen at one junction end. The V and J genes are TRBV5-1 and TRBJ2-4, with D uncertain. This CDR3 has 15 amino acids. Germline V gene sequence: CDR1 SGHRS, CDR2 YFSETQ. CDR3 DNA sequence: TGCGCCAGCAGCTTCCTACTTGGGCTTGGAAACAGTCAGTACTTC. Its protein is CASSFLLGLGNSQYF.